The rows below give T cell receptor beta chains drawn from one sample of a study of immune evolution from preneoplasia to lung adenocarcinoma. This table comes from immunoSEQ multiplex PCR, and its TCRdb copy is limited to in-frame clones, with some not included. The sample lists 7,600 or so clones, about four fifths occurring once. Sequencing input: FFPE minimally invasive lung adenocarcinoma tissue. The receptor set was obtained from a person between 70 and 80 years old with lung adenocarcinoma. Both conserved end residues are part of each CDR3. The order of the fields is V gene, D gene, CDR3 protein. The D gene is left open where the match is weak.

TRBV5-1	TRBD1	CASSKETGNLNTEAFF
TRBV6-5	TRBD2	CASSSGASNTGELFF
TRBV9	.	CASSGGGRGADTEAFF
TRBV4-2	TRBD2	CASSQTTSGQGTQYF
TRBV6-1	TRBD1	CASSELGGGPQPQHF
TRBV16	.	CASSPLGYSNQPQHF
TRBV7-2	.	CASSTFSGPATEAFF
TRBV19	.	CASTWAGANVLTF
TRBV9	.	CASSVGSVWETQYF
TRBV30	.	CAWSVRAGLGNQPQHF
TRBV28	.	CASRPVNGLSGGNEQFF
TRBV5-4	.	CASSLGIGATETQYF
TRBV5-1	.	CASSLEPRGTGELFF
TRBV19	.	CASSLRLSNEQFF
TRBV15	TRBD1	CATSNDRGGLYGYTF
TRBV27	.	CASSLSRTQNEQFF
TRBV27	TRBD1	CASSLTGGHEQYF
TRBV5-6	TRBD2	CASSTPPAGGRETQYF
TRBV28	TRBD1	CASSFTGGRDEQFF
TRBV15	TRBD2	CATSRNLGSGSFNEQFF
TRBV5-4	TRBD1	CASSPRDRVEGNEQFF
TRBV9	TRBD1	CASSPGDRAGNTIYF
TRBV5-1	.	CASSLDLGSTYEQYF
TRBV18	.	CASSPPGADTQYF